This T cell receptor (beta chain) stems from a study of multiple sclerosis patients with progressive multifocal leukoencephalopathy. Profiling relied on immunoSEQ multiplex PCR, and the TCRdb table lists in-frame clones only, not all of them. Among some 31,000 clones listed, 75% to 90% were seen once. Time point reported: before natalizumab initiation. CDR3 size: 14 residues. The germline CDR1 and CDR2 sequences are MDHEN and SYDVKM. V was shortened by 6 bases and J by 7 bases, with 16 bases between the two germline ends. The sample was PBMCs. The V and J genes are TRBV28 and TRBJ1-5; D remains unclear. This TCR derives from a human donor with multiple sclerosis. CDR3 DNA sequence: TGTGCCAGCAGCATCTCAGTGGCACGGCAGCCCCAGCATTTT. Translated: CASSISVARQPQHF.